The sequence of this T cell receptor (beta chain) was determined in a study of blood T cells in healthy people across ages. Points from the study as a whole: There were more naive CD4+ cells and higher diversity in long-lived donors than in aged donors.

The sample holds a few counts of this clonotype. Its target is not known. Per sample, at least 5 micrograms of total RNA were extracted. This CDR3 comprises 13 residues. The germline V and J ends were trimmed by 2 bases and 7 bases, with 11 bases remaining between them. Germline CDR1 is GTSNPN and CDR2 is SVGIG (reference sequence). A second PCR, run for roughly 7 to 11 cycles, used a sample-barcoded 5' primer plus a J-beta primer mix. Each CDR3 protein is one row after TCRdb ran MiXCR on the 5' RACE reads. This table holds 1.4 million or so distinct CDR3 sequences, 35% to 45% found once. The receptor was isolated from a woman younger than 35 in good health. Material for sequencing was blood. The chain employs TRBV30 and TRBJ2-2; tentative D call: TRBD1 (5 bases). The CDR3 here is CAWSSSGIGELFF. CDR3 DNA sequence: TGTGCCTGGAGTAGCTCAGGGATCGGGGAGCTGTTTTTT. Looking up the rest from reference TRBV30 and TRBJ2-2 gives the full variable domain: SQTIHQWPATLVQPVGSPLSLECTVEGTSNPNLYWYRQAAGRGLQLLFYSVGIGQISSEVPQNLSASRPQDRQFILSSKKLLLSDSGFYLCAWSSSGIGELFFGEGSRLTVL.